This T cell receptor (beta chain) derives from a study of T cells after posttransplantation cyclophosphamide. The method was immunoSEQ multiplex PCR; TCRdb's version includes in-frame clones alone and lacks a portion of them. Seen here are 25,000 to 30,000 clones, 86% observed once, and the top ten hold roughly 3.5%. A few counts support this clone. Germline assignment: CDR1 LNHNV and CDR2 YYDKDF (reference sequence). Between the trimmed V and J ends, which lost 0 bases and 1 base, there was a span of 9 bases. The CDR3 totals 15 residues. The chain couples TRBV15 to TRBJ1-2; D is undetermined. This receptor was identified in a middle-aged man. Sequenced sample: PBMCs. CDR3 sequence: CATSRDRDLNYGYTF. The CDR3 nucleotides read TGTGCCACCAGCAGAGATCGGGATCTTAACTATGGCTACACCTTC.